These 7 T cell receptor beta chains originate from one sample sequenced in a study of shared clonotypes between healthy human individuals. Clones were sequenced by immunoSEQ multiplex PCR, and TCRdb holds only the in-frame ones, with some missing. The data show fewer than 700,000 clones, around three quarters seen once. The sample was PBMCs. The origin of the receptors is a woman between 35 and 50 years old in good health. Some clones in this sample may be carry-over from other donors' samples.

V gene TRBV18 combines with J gene TRBJ1-1; possibly TRBD1 for D (5 bases). This CDR3 has 16 amino acids. Germline values: CDR1 KGHSH, CDR2 LQKENI. Trimming pared 3 bases from V and 0 bases from J, leaving 14 bases between. The CDR3 sequence: CASSPWDPGMNTEAFF. DNA of the CDR3: TGTGCCAGCTCACCCTGGGACCCGGGGATGAACACTGAAGCTTTCTTT.

CDR3 DNA sequence: TGTGCCAGCGCAGCAGCCAACAACAATGAGCAGTTCTTC. Translating it yields CASAAANNNEQFF. The chain uses TRBV11-3 and TRBJ2-1; D ambiguous. Trimming stripped 8 bases from V and 5 bases from J, with 13 bases between. The CDR3 consists of 13 residues. Germline CDR1 SGHNT, CDR2 YENEEA. The whole variable domain, remainder taken from reference TRBV11-3 and TRBJ2-1, is EAGVVQSPRYKIIEKKQPVAFWCNPISGHNTLYWYLQNLGQGPELLIRYENEEAVDDSQLPKDRFSAERLKGVDSTLKIQPAELGDSAVYLCASAAANNNEQFFGPGTRLTVL.

Regarding this clone: This sample includes further DNA sequences coding for the same CDR3. The V call is TRBV7-3, the J call TRBJ2-3; D is uncertain. Trimming stripped 2 bases from V and 3 bases from J, with 3 bases between. The CDR3 extends over 12 amino acids. Germline V lookup: CDR1 SGHTA, CDR2 FQGTGA. The CDR3 DNA is TGTGCCAGCAGCTTAGGTACAGATACGCAGTATTTT. This sequence encodes CASSLGTDTQYF.

This chain links TRBV5-4 with TRBJ1-4; maybe TRBD1 (5 bases). Germline V gives CDR1 SGHNT, CDR2 YYREEE (reference sequence). The CDR3 consists of 17 residues. V was cut by 4 bases and J by 2 bases, with 18 bases left in between. The CDR3 DNA follows: TGTGCCAGCAGCGAAGACCCTTCTGGGGGGACTAATGAAAAACTGTTTTTT. Amino acids: CASSEDPSGGTNEKLFF.

The chain couples TRBV20-1 to TRBJ1-2; D may be TRBD1 (5 bases). Germline values: CDR1 DFQATT, CDR2 SNEGSKA (reference sequence). CDR3 length equals 11 residues. Trimming stripped 8 bases from V and 6 bases from J, with 13 bases between. The CDR3 loop is CSPATDDGYTF. CDR3 nucleotides: TGCAGTCCTGCGACAGACGATGGCTACACCTTC.

The genes are TRBV27 and TRBJ2-2; tentative D call: TRBD2 (6 bases). This CDR3 spans 14 amino acids. Trimming stripped 2 bases from V and 7 bases from J, with 11 bases between. Germline V gives CDR1 MNHEY, CDR2 SMNVEV (reference sequence). CDR3 in amino acids: CASSLARAGGELFF. In nucleotides, the CDR3 is TGTGCCAGCAGTTTAGCGAGAGCGGGCGGGGAGCTGTTTTTT.

The chain carries TRBV12-5 and TRBJ2-1; TRBD1 matches at 7 bases. This CDR3 has 22 residues. Germline V CDR1 and CDR2: LGHNT, FRNRAP. V shed 6 bases and J 4 bases; nucleotides not matched to a gene: 30. The CDR3 sequence: CASGLGQVGPSTPSRAYNEQFF. Here the CDR3 DNA reads TGTGCTAGTGGCCTAGGACAGGTAGGCCCCTCAACACCAAGTAGGGCATACAATGAGCAGTTCTTC.